This T cell receptor (beta chain) came from a study of PD-L1 blockade in urothelial cancer. Time point in this sample: pretreatment peripheral blood. Germline CDR1 and CDR2: LNHDA and SQIVND (reference sequence). Trimming left V 4 bases short and J 7 bases short, with 10 bases between. The CDR3 has 12 residues. Profiling relied on immunoSEQ multiplex PCR, and the TCRdb table lists in-frame clones only, not all of them. The sample has under 95,000 clones, 84% seen once. V is TRBV19 and J is TRBJ2-5; D is ambiguous. The sequence was obtained from a man between 60 and 75 years old with urothelial cancer. Sequencing was performed on PBMCs, taken around atezolizumab (anti-PD-L1) treatment. This CDR3 reads CASSTQSRTQYF. DNA for the CDR3: TGTGCCAGTAGTACCCAATCGAGGACCCAGTACTTC.